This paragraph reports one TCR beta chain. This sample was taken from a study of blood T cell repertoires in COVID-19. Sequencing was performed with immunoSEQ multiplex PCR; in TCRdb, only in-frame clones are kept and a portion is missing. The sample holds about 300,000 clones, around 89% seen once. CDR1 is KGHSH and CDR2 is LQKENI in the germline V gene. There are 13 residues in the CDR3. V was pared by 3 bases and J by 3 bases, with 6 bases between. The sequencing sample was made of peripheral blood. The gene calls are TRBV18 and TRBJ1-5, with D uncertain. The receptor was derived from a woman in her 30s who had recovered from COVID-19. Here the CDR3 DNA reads TGTGCCAGCTCACCTGTAGCCAATCAGCCCCAGCATTTT. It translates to CASSPVANQPQHF.